This T cell receptor beta chain was observed in a study of OX40 agonist ivuxolimab in advanced cancers. Study-wide results and limits: Antigen specificity of clonally expanded peripheral T cells was not established.

For this clone: The antigen remains undetermined.

Produced via immunoSEQ multiplex PCR; TCRdb's table is partial and in-frame only. The table has 100,000 or so clones, approximately 90% seen once. The length of the CDR3 is 15 residues. CDR1 LGHNA and CDR2 YSLEER come from the germline V gene. Trimming took 3 bases from V and 3 from J; bases not matched to a gene: 7. This clonotype originated in an adult with an advanced solid tumor such as melanoma, head and neck, liver or kidney cancer. The chain joins TRBV4-3 to TRBJ1-2; 7 nucleotides line up with TRBD1. The specimen comprised CD4+ or CD8+ T cells sorted from blood, sampled in a trial of the OX40 agonist ivuxolimab. The CDR3 region is CASSQALQGDYGYTF. The CDR3 nucleotides are TGCGCCAGCAGCCAGGCCCTTCAGGGGGACTATGGCTACACCTTC.